Listed here is a single TCR beta chain. The antigen remains unidentified. The record originates from a study of T cell responses to AZD1222 COVID-19 vaccine. General observations from the study: Most donors were white British, females outnumbered males, and clonal diversity was possibly underestimated. Spike-specific TCR breadth and depth rose after two AZD1222 doses. It was only after the peak T cell response that any repertoires were sampled.

The protocol was immunoSEQ multiplex PCR, while the TCRdb copy is restricted to in-frame clones and leaves out a portion. The sample yields roughly 120,000 clones, about 90% seen once. Germline CDR1 MGHRA, CDR2 YSYEKL. The trim removed 3 bases at V and 7 bases at J, leaving 13 bases unmatched. The CDR3 loop spans 17 amino acids. This clonotype originated in an adult in good health. Sequenced here: peripheral blood, sampled on day 0 of AZD1222 vaccination. The rearrangement links TRBV4-1 to TRBJ2-1; 9 bases agree with TRBD2. The CDR3 nucleotides read TGCGCCAGCAGCCACCCGCCGCGGGGGGGCAAGACAAATGAGCAGTTCTTC. It specifies CASSHPPRGGKTNEQFF.